Listed here is a single TCR beta chain. The clone's antigen remains unknown. No base-level quality is on record; no much larger clone is a single base apart. Libraries were constructed by the immunoSEQ multiplex PCR assay. TCRdb retrieved this table from immuneACCESS and kept in-frame rearrangements only. Not all clones are present; in checked studies, unresolved V genes account for under half, and no reason is known for the remainder. The sample contains some 150,000 clones, 93% of them found a single time. Roughly 2.3% of the sample is in the top ten clones. This entry is derived from a study of control samples from healthy donors and cancer patients (dated by TCRdb to the early 2020s). In the germline V gene, CDR1 corresponds to SGHRS and CDR2 to YFSETQ. Including cysteine and phenylalanine, the CDR3 has 15 amino acids. Only CDR3 DNA remains: 45 bases, in frame from the first base. Trimming takes 1 base off V and 6 bases off J; junction bases not matched to a gene: 7.

The V and J genes are TRBV5-1 and TRBJ2-7; 10 central nucleotides agree with TRBD1. This clonotype was sampled from a man aged 50-60 years in good health. The material sequenced was blood. The CDR3 is CASSLSPTGGSEQYF. The nucleotide sequence is TGCGCCAGCAGCTTGTCGCCGACAGGGGGCTCCGAGCAGTACTTC. Outside the CDR3, residues come from the reference TRBV5-1 and TRBJ2-7 proteins, so the full variable domain is: KAGVTQTPRYLIKTRGQQVTLSCSPISGHRSVSWYQQTPGQGLQFLFEYFSETQRNKGNFPGRFSGRQFSNSRSEMNVSTLELGDSALYLCASSLSPTGGSEQYFGPGTRLTVT.